This T cell receptor beta chain originates from a study of T cells after yellow fever vaccination. General observations from the study: FACS-sorted repertoires could harbor abundant contaminating bulk-population clonotypes. On re-exposure, the response was weaker but peaked faster, at day 5 versus 15. In post-booster samples, most primary-vaccination clones reappeared (about 95% CD4, 88% CD8).

TCRdb reprocessed the 5' RACE reads with MiXCR, giving one entry per CDR3 protein. The sample lists around 350,000 distinct CDR3 sequences, 6.2% seen once, with about 15% in the top ten. The V and J ends lost 7 bases and 7 bases, in that order; junction bases with no gene match: 11. The CDR3 is 15 residues long. Per the germline V gene, CDR1 is MNHEY and CDR2 is SVGAGI. This clonotype turned up a few times. The target antigen is unknown. The receptor comes from a man aged 25-40 years who received the YFV17D yellow fever vaccine. The V call is TRBV6-5, the J call TRBJ1-4; 8 nucleotides match TRBD1. The sequenced sample was PBMCs, obtained 5 days after the yellow fever booster vaccination. CDR3 amino acids: CASIRRQGWREKLFF. The DNA for the CDR3 is TGTGCCAGCATTAGACGACAGGGGTGGCGTGAAAAACTGTTTTTT.